The entry that follows covers one T cell receptor (beta chain) sequence. The sample comes from a study of blood T cell repertoires in COVID-19. Turning to the study itself: Collection of acute and convalescent COVID-19 samples took place in the United States, Italy and Spain. T cells, B-cell-depleted T cells, or PBMCs provided the cDNA or gDNA that served as material.

CDR3 length equals 16 residues. Germline lookup yields CDR1 SGHRS and CDR2 YFSETQ. V lost 3 bases, J lost 2 bases, and 8 bases stayed unmatched. In the authors' methods: Amplified reference gene primers provided the basis for estimating nucleated cell counts. The method was immunoSEQ multiplex PCR; TCRdb's version includes in-frame clones alone and lacks a portion of them. That table supplies the V and J calls and clone size; D and trimming were determined from the DNA. The table records some 120,000 clones, roughly 84% of them present only once. This sequence joins TRBV5-1 and TRBJ2-1; TRBD2 aligns across 7 bases. The sequenced material came from peripheral blood. The source of this sequence is a man aged 60-69 years with acute or convalescent COVID-19. The DNA for the CDR3 is TGCGCCAGCAGCTCCCCTCTAGCGGCTCCCTACAATGAGCAGTTCTTC. Translating it yields CASSSPLAAPYNEQFF.